This paragraph covers one T cell receptor (beta chain) sequence. In the authors' methods: Using reference gene primer amplification, nucleated cell counts were estimated. Clones were sequenced by immunoSEQ multiplex PCR, and TCRdb holds only the in-frame ones, with some missing. For V, J and clone size, that table is used; D and trimming come from the DNA. Seen here are 100,000 to 150,000 clones, 80% to 85% observed once, and the top ten hold 3.5% to 4.5%. The entry originates in a study of blood T cell repertoires in COVID-19. Across the whole study: From the United States, Italy and Spain came samples of acute and convalescent COVID-19. The cDNA or gDNA used as material had been derived from T cells, B-cell-depleted T cells, or PBMCs.

The CDR3 spans 14 residues. CDR1 is MNHEY and CDR2 is SMNVEV in the germline V gene (reference sequence). V lost 5 bases and J 6 bases, leaving 17 bases between the germline ends. The receptor's source is a woman aged 45-59 years with acute or convalescent COVID-19. The chain has TRBV27 and TRBJ2-7, with a possible D match to TRBD2 (6 bases). The sequencing sample was made of peripheral blood. In DNA form, the CDR3 reads TGTGCCAGCAGTGTCGGGGGACGTCCGTCCGAGCAGTACTTC. It encodes CASSVGGRPSEQYF.